The T cell receptor (beta chain) under discussion was sequenced for a study of T cell responses to AZD1222 COVID-19 vaccine. As for the study in general: Samples with a second dose at about 4 or about 12 weeks were pooled together. The study, taken as a whole, reports: The donor cohort was predominantly white British with a female majority, and clonal diversity may have been underestimated. Within unmutated variant regions lay the reported targets of nearly half of spike-specific TCRs.

Comments on this clone: The antigen is not known.

Sequencing used immunoSEQ multiplex PCR; TCRdb keeps in-frame clones, though not all of them. There are some 110,000 clones in the sample; roughly 88% occur only once, and about 8.7% lies in the top ten. CDR3 length equals 11 residues. The ends were cut back, 6 bases at V and 6 bases at J, with 7 bases in the middle. The source is an adult in good health. The sequenced sample was peripheral blood, obtained on day 0 of AZD1222 vaccination. This chain connects TRBV12-3 or TRBV12-4 to TRBJ2-3, with D unclear. For the CDR3, the DNA is TGTGCCAGCAGCGGGCTGGATACGCAGTATTTT. Translated: CASSGLDTQYF.